These 21 T cell receptor beta chains were all obtained from the same sample, sequenced in a study of cytomegalovirus exposure and HLA in healthy donors. Primers for the PCR totalled 60 Vbeta and 13 Jbeta. Produced via immunoSEQ multiplex PCR; TCRdb's table is partial and in-frame only. There are roughly 160,000 clones in the sample; 73% occur only once, and 5% to 6.5% lies in the top ten. Material for sequencing was PBMCs. These receptors were collected from a woman aged 18-30 years in good health and CMV-seropositive.

The chain carries TRBV7-3 and TRBJ2-2; 11 bases agree with TRBD2. In germline, CDR1 is SGHTA, CDR2 FQGTGA. The CDR3 is made up of 15 amino acids. V gave up 5 bases and J gave up 6 bases; unmatched junction bases: 5. In nucleotides, the CDR3 is TGTGCCAGCAGCGTTAGCGGGGGGGCCCCCGGGGAGCTGTTTTTT. Its protein product is CASSVSGGAPGELFF.

The chain has TRBV5-1 and TRBJ1-2, with 7 bases identical to TRBD1. Unmatched junction bases numbered 7, after V lost 8 bases and J lost 3 bases. There are 13 residues in the CDR3. Germline V gives CDR1 SGHRS, CDR2 YFSETQ. The CDR3 reads CASRIDRDYGYTF. As DNA, the CDR3 is TGCGCCAGTCGTATTGACAGGGACTATGGCTACACCTTC.

With respect to this clone: Other DNA variants within this sample encode the same CDR3. The chain combines TRBV7-2 with TRBJ2-1, with 7 positions matching TRBD2. In germline, CDR1 is SGHTA, CDR2 FQGNSA. V was pared by 5 bases and J by 0 bases, with 4 bases of the junction left unmatched. This CDR3 has 15 amino acids. CDR3 loop: CASSRAGSSYNEQFF. The CDR3 bases are TGTGCCAGCAGCAGAGCGGGAAGCTCCTACAATGAGCAGTTCTTC.

This chain links TRBV30 with TRBJ1-3, with unresolved D. Germline CDR1 reads GTSNPN; CDR2 reads SVGIG (reference sequence). V lost 3 bases to trimming and J lost 0 bases, with 6 bases between them. The length of the CDR3 is 13 residues. CDR3 in amino acids: CAWSVHSGNTIYF. CDR3 coding DNA: TGTGCCTGGAGCGTACACTCTGGAAACACCATATATTTT.

The chain carries TRBV9 and TRBJ2-3; 7 bases match TRBD2. The junction had 4 bases not matched to a gene; V was cut back by 3 bases and J by 3 bases. This CDR3 is 14 amino acids long. Germline V gives CDR1 SGDLS, CDR2 YYNGEE. In DNA form, the CDR3 reads TGTGCCAGCAGCGCCGGGGGGATAACAGATACGCAGTATTTT. It yields the protein CASSAGGITDTQYF.

The chain is built from TRBV4-1 and TRBJ1-1; possible D gene TRBD1, 5 bases. Between the trimmed V and J ends, which lost 3 bases and 5 bases, there was a span of 13 bases. Germline loops: CDR1 MGHRA, CDR2 YSYEKL. The CDR3 totals 14 residues. The CDR3 region is CASSQARGGTEAFF. As DNA, the CDR3 is TGCGCCAGCAGCCAGGCAAGGGGTGGGACTGAAGCTTTCTTT.

The chain has TRBV6-1 and TRBJ1-2; D possibly corresponds to TRBD1 (5 bases). Germline assignment: CDR1 MNHNS and CDR2 SASEGT. The CDR3 extends over 11 amino acids. V lost 7 bases, J lost 6 bases, and 9 bases lay in between. The DNA for the CDR3 is TGTGCCAGCAATTGGGGGGATGGCTACACCTTC. It translates to CASNWGDGYTF.

This clone turned up a few times. This rearrangement joins TRBV6-1 to TRBJ2-5, with D possibly TRBD1 on 6 matching bases. The J call is doubtful: the DNA matches TRBJ2-7 better. The CDR3 contains 13 residues. Germline lookup yields CDR1 MNHNS and CDR2 SASEGT. In DNA form, the CDR3 reads TGTGCCAGCATTACGACGGACAGCCGCGAGCAGTACTTC. Its translation is CASITTDSREQYF.

Regarding this clone: Sequence at one end of the junction differs from germline and may be a read error. This chain uses TRBV7-9 with TRBJ1-6; D may be TRBD1 (5 bases). In germline, CDR1 is SEHNR, CDR2 FQNEAQ (reference sequence). CDR3 length equals 15 residues. CDR3 DNA: TGTTCCAGCAGCTCGCGCAGGGAATCCAATTCACCCCTCCACTTT. Translated, it gives CSSSSRRESNSPLHF.

This chain joins TRBV19 and TRBJ1-4, with D unresolved. Germline V gene data show CDR1 as LNHDA and CDR2 as SQIVND (reference sequence). Trimming pared 3 bases from V and 8 bases from J, leaving 4 bases between. This CDR3 has 11 amino acids. CDR3 nucleotides: TGTGCCAGTAGTATCGGGGAAAAACTGTTTTTT. It codes for CASSIGEKLFF.

CDR3 DNA: TGTGCCAGTAGCCCGGCAGGGTCAGCCTATGGCTACACCTTC. Translation: CASSPAGSAYGYTF. The rearrangement joins TRBV19 to TRBJ1-2; D may be TRBD1 (5 bases). V was cut by 6 bases and J by 4 bases, with 15 bases left in between. Germline V gene sequence: CDR1 LNHDA, CDR2 SQIVND (reference sequence). The CDR3 sequence is 14 residues long. Full variable domain (outside the CDR3, taken from reference TRBV19 and TRBJ1-2): DGGITQSPKYLFRKEGQNVTLSCEQNLNHDAMYWYRQDPGQGLRLIYYSQIVNDFQKGDIAEGYSVSREKKESFPLTVTSAQKNPTAFYLCASSPAGSAYGYTFGSGTRLTVV.

This CDR3 reads CAISESTTDTQYF. The DNA of the CDR3 is TGTGCCATCAGTGAGTCCACTACAGATACGCAGTATTTT. The gene calls are TRBV10-3 and TRBJ2-3, with D uncertain. Germline V gene lookup returns CDR1 ENHRY and CDR2 SYGVKD. V was trimmed by 0 bases and J by 3 bases, leaving 4 bases between them. The CDR3 has 13 amino acids.

The chain has TRBV4-1 and TRBJ2-3; TRBD2 agrees at 9 bases. Germline values: CDR1 MGHRA, CDR2 YSYEKL. The CDR3 covers 18 residues. V was clipped by 0 bases and J by 2 bases; unmatched bases: 9. Here the CDR3 reads CASSQEGSGGGDTDTQYF. In DNA, the CDR3 is TGCGCCAGCAGCCAAGAGGGAAGCGGCGGGGGGGACACAGATACGCAGTATTTT.

This sequence joins TRBV29-1 and TRBJ1-2, with TRBD1 identical over 8 bases. CDR1 is SQVTM, CDR2 ANQGSEA, per germline. J was trimmed by 8 bases and V by 4 bases; bases with no gene match: 12. The CDR3 has 14 amino acids. The CDR3 region is CSVGQGANLSGYTF. CDR3 in DNA: TGCAGCGTTGGGCAGGGGGCCAATCTGAGCGGCTACACCTTC.

The chain is built from TRBV7-6 and TRBJ1-3, with a possible D match to TRBD1 (5 bases). Germline V CDR1 and CDR2: SGHVS, FNYEAQ. This CDR3 region has 16 residues. The germline V and J ends were trimmed by 5 bases and 5 bases, with 19 bases remaining between them. The chain's CDR3 is CASSIQWGPRRNTIYF. The CDR3, as DNA: TGTGCCAGCAGCATTCAATGGGGCCCCAGAAGAAACACCATATATTTT.

The chain recombines TRBV10-3 with TRBJ2-7, with D possibly TRBD1 on 7 matching bases. In germline, CDR1 is ENHRY, CDR2 SYGVKD. V was trimmed by 4 bases and J by 2 bases, leaving 12 bases between them. The CDR3 has 14 amino acids. The chain's CDR3 is CAISGGTEAYEQYF. CDR3 nucleotide sequence: TGTGCCATCAGTGGCGGGACAGAAGCCTACGAGCAGTACTTC.

V gene TRBV7-2 combines with J gene TRBJ1-3; D is undetermined. Per the germline V gene, CDR1 is SGHTA and CDR2 is FQGNSA. There are 15 residues in the CDR3. Trimming cost V 2 bases and J 0 bases, with 8 bases left between them. CDR3 DNA: TGTGCCAGCAGCTTATGGCCTTTCTCTGGAAACACCATATATTTT. Translating it yields CASSLWPFSGNTIYF.

The count of this clone is one. The rearrangement joins TRBV4-1 to TRBJ2-7; 9 nucleotides agree with TRBD1. Germline V gene data show CDR1 as MGHRA and CDR2 as YSYEKL. CDR3 size: 15 residues. V dropped 4 bases and J dropped 2; count of bases not matched to a gene: 6. The CDR3 sequence is CASSLRTGEPYEQYF. CDR3 DNA sequence: TGCGCCAGCAGCCTCCGGACAGGGGAACCCTACGAGCAGTACTTC.

The rearrangement uses TRBV7-2 and TRBJ2-1; 7 bases line up with TRBD1. V trimming: 5 bases; J trimming: 5 bases; junction bases outside the gene matches: 6. The CDR3 is 14 amino acids. Germline lookup yields CDR1 SGHTA and CDR2 FQGNSA. CDR3 nucleotides: TGTGCCAGCAGCCCCCGGCAGGGGGACAATGAGCAGTTCTTC. As protein: CASSPRQGDNEQFF.

The CDR3 DNA reads as TGTGCCAGCAGTGGCCGGGCGGGGCAGAACACTGAAGCTTTCTTT. It specifies CASSGRAGQNTEAFF. V is TRBV2 and J is TRBJ1-1; tentative D call: TRBD1 (5 bases). Germline V gene sequence: CDR1 SNHLY, CDR2 FYNNEI. This CDR3 contains 15 residues. V lost 4 bases to trimming and J lost 1 base, with 13 bases between them. Full variable domain (missing parts from reference TRBV2 and TRBJ1-1): EPEVTQTPSHQVTQMGQEVILRCVPISNHLYFYWYRQILGQKVEFLVSFYNNEISEKSEIFDDQFSVERPDGSNFTLKIRSTKLEDSAMYFCASSGRAGQNTEAFFGQGTRLTVV.

This chain links TRBV11-2 with TRBJ2-7; no reliable D call. CDR1 SGHAT and CDR2 FQNNGV come from the germline V gene. The V end lost 6 bases, the J end lost 3 bases, and 18 bases lay between the germline ends. CDR3 length: 15 amino acids. CDR3 sequence reads: CASSQAPGTIYEQYF. CDR3 sequence (DNA): TGTGCCAGCAGTCAAGCCCCAGGTACCATCTACGAGCAGTACTTC.